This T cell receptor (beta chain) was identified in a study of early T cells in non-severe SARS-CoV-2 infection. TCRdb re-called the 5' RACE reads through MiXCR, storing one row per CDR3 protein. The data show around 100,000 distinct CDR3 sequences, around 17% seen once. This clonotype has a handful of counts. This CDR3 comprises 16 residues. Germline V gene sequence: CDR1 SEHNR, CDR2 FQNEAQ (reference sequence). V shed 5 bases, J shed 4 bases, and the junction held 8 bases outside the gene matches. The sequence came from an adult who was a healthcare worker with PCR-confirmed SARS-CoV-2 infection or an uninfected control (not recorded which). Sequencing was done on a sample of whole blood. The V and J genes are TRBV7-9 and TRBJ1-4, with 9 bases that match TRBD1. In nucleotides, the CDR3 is TGTGCCAGCAGCCTAAAGGTGACAGGGGGTAATGAAAAACTGTTTTTT. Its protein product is CASSLKVTGGNEKLFF.